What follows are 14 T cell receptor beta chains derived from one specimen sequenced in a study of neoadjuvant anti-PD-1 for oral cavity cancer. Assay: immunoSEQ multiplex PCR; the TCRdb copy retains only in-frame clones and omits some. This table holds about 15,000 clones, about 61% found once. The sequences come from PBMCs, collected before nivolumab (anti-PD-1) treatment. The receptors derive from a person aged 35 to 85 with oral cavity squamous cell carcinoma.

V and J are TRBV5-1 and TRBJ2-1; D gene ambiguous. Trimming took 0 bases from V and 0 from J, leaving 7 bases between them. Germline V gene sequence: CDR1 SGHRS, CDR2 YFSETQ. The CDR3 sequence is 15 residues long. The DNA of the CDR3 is TGCGCCAGCAGCTTGGAGGTTTTCTCCTACAATGAGCAGTTCTTC. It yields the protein CASSLEVFSYNEQFF.

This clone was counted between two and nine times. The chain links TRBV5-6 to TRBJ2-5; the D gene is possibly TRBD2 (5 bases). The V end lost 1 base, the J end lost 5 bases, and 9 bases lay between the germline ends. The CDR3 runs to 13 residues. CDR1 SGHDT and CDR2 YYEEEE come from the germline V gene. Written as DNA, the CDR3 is TGTGCCAGCAGCTTGCTAGGAGGTGAGACCCAGTACTTC. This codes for CASSLLGGETQYF.

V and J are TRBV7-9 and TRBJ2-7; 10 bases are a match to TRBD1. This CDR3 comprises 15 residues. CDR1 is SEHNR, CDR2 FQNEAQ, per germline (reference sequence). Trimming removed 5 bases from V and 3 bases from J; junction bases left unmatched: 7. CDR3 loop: CASSAGQGGLYEQYF. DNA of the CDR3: TGTGCCAGCAGCGCCGGACAGGGGGGACTCTACGAGCAGTACTTC.

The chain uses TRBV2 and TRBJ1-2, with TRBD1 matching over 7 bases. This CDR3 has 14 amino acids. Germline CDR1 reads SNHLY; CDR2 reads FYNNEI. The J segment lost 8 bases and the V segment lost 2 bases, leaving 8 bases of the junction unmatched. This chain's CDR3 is CASSETRGPDGYTF. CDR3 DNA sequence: TGTGCCAGCAGTGAAACGAGGGGGCCCGACGGCTACACCTTC.

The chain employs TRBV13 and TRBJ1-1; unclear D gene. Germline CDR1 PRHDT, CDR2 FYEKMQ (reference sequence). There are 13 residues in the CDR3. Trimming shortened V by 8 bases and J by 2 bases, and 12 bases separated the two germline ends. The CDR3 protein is CASGRYSNTEAFF. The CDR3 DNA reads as TGTGCCAGCGGCCGATACAGTAACACTGAAGCTTTCTTT.

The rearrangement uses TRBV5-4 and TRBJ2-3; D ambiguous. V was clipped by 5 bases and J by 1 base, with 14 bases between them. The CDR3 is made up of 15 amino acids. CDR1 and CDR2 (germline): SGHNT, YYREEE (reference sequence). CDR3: CASRSTLVGTDTQYF. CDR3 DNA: TGTGCCAGCAGATCCACGCTTGTGGGCACAGATACGCAGTATTTT.

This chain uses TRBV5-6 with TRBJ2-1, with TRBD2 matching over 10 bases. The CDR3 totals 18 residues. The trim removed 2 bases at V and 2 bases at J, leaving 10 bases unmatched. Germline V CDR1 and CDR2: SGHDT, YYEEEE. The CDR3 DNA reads TGTGCCAGCAGCTTTGGGCTAGCGGGAGTCGGCACCTACAATGAGCAGTTCTTC. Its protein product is CASSFGLAGVGTYNEQFF.

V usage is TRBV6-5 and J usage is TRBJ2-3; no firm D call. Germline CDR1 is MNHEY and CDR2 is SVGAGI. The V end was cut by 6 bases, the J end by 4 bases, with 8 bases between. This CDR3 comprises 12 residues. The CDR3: CASSPEPDTQYF. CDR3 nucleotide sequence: TGTGCCAGCAGCCCGGAACCAGATACGCAGTATTTT.

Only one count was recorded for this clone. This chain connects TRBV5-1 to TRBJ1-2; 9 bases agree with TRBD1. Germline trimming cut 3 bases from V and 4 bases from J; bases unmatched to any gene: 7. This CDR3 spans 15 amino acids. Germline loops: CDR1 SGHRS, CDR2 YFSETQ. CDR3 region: CASSYYRGPGYGYTF. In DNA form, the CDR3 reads TGCGCCAGCAGCTACTACAGGGGGCCAGGCTATGGCTACACCTTC. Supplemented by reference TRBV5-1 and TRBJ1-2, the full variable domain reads KAGVTQTPRYLIKTRGQQVTLSCSPISGHRSVSWYQQTPGQGLQFLFEYFSETQRNKGNFPGRFSGRQFSNSRSEMNVSTLELGDSALYLCASSYYRGPGYGYTFGSGTRLTVV.

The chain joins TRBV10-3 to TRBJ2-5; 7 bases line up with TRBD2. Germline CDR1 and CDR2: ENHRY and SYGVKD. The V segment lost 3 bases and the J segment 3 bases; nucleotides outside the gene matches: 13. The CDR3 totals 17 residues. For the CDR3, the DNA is TGTGCCATCAGTGATCAGTGGGCTAGCGGAGAGAAAGAGACCCAGTACTTC. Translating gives CAISDQWASGEKETQYF.

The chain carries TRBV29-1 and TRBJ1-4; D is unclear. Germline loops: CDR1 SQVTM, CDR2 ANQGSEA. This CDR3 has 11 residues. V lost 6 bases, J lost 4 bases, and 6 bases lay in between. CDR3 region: CSVLFNEKLFF. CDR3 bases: TGCAGCGTCCTATTTAATGAAAAACTGTTTTTT.

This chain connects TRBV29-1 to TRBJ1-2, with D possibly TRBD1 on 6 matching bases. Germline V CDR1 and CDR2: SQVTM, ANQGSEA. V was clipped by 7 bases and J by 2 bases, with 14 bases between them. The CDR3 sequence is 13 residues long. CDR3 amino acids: CSGLGGENYGYTF. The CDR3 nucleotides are TGCAGCGGTTTAGGGGGGGAAAACTATGGCTACACCTTC.

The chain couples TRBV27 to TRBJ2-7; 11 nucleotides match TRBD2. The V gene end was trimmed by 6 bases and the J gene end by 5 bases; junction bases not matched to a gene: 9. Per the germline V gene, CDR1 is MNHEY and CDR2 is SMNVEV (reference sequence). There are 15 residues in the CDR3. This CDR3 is CASRLAGGPGNEQYF. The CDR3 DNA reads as TGTGCCAGCAGATTAGCGGGAGGGCCCGGGAACGAGCAGTACTTC.

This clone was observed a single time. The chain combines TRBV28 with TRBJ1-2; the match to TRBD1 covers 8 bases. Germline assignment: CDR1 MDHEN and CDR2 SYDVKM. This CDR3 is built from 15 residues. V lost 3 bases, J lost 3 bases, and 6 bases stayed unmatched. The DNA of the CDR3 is TGTGCCAGCAGTTTCCGGGACAGGATTTACTATGGCTACACCTTC. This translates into CASSFRDRIYYGYTF.